Listed here are 6 T cell receptor beta chains from one sample, sequenced in a study of T cell responses to AZD1222 COVID-19 vaccine. Libraries were prepared by immunoSEQ multiplex PCR; TCRdb keeps only in-frame clonotypes and omits some of them. The repertoire holds tens of thousands of clones, with about nine tenths as singletons. The source was peripheral blood, collected 28 days after the second AZD1222 dose. Receptor source: an adult who received the AZD1222 COVID-19 vaccine.

The chain couples TRBV24-1 to TRBJ1-2, with 8 bases fitting TRBD1. The CDR3 extends over 16 amino acids. Germline CDR1 KGHDR, CDR2 SFDVKD. With V trimmed by 3 bases and J by 3 bases, 8 bases remained unmatched. In DNA form, the CDR3 reads TGTGCCACCAGTGATCCGGGACAGGATAGTGACTATGGCTACACCTTC. Translation: CATSDPGQDSDYGYTF.

This clone was found once. The chain is built from TRBV27 and TRBJ2-7; 8 bases align to TRBD2. The CDR3 sequence is 14 residues long. J was trimmed by 2 bases and V by 10 bases; bases with no gene match: 10. From germline, CDR1 is MNHEY and CDR2 SMNVEV (reference sequence). The DNA of the CDR3 is TGTGCCACCTCTCAGGTAGCGGGGACCTACGAGCAGTACTTC. Protein product: CATSQVAGTYEQYF.

The rearrangement joins TRBV19 to TRBJ2-4, with 7 bases matching TRBD1. CDR3 size: 17 residues. V shed 6 bases, J shed 2 bases, and the junction held 13 bases outside the gene matches. The germline V gene encodes CDR1 LNHDA and CDR2 SQIVND (reference sequence). The CDR3 region has the DNA TGTGCCAGTAGGGGACAGTGGGTAGTCGGGTCCAAAAACATTCAGTACTTC. Its protein is CASRGQWVVGSKNIQYF.

V is TRBV5-8 and J is TRBJ2-7; TRBD1 matches 7 bases. The germline CDR1 and CDR2 sequences are SGHTS and YDEGEE. J gave up 0 bases and V 3 bases, and 6 bases lay outside the gene matches. The CDR3 is 15 residues long. CDR3 DNA sequence: TGTGCCAGCAGCTCTGGACAGGACAGCTCCTACGAGCAGTACTTC. This translates into CASSSGQDSSYEQYF.

The chain has TRBV24-1 and TRBJ2-1, with D perhaps given as TRBD1 or TRBD2 (5 bases each). This CDR3 region has 13 residues. Germline V gives CDR1 KGHDR, CDR2 SFDVKD. V lost 7 bases and J 7 bases, leaving 13 bases between the germline ends. The CDR3 is CATRSGTWNEQFF. CDR3 coding DNA: TGTGCCACCAGGAGTGGGACGTGGAATGAGCAGTTCTTC.

The chain has TRBV4-1 and TRBJ2-1; 12 bases fit TRBD2. There are 17 residues in the CDR3. V lost 2 bases to trimming and J lost 9 bases; unmatched junction nucleotides: 11. Germline CDR1 and CDR2: MGHRA and YSYEKL. CDR3 region: CASSQLASGGATREQFF. The CDR3 nucleotides read TGCGCCAGCAGCCAACTGGCTAGCGGGGGGGCTACGCGTGAGCAGTTCTTC.